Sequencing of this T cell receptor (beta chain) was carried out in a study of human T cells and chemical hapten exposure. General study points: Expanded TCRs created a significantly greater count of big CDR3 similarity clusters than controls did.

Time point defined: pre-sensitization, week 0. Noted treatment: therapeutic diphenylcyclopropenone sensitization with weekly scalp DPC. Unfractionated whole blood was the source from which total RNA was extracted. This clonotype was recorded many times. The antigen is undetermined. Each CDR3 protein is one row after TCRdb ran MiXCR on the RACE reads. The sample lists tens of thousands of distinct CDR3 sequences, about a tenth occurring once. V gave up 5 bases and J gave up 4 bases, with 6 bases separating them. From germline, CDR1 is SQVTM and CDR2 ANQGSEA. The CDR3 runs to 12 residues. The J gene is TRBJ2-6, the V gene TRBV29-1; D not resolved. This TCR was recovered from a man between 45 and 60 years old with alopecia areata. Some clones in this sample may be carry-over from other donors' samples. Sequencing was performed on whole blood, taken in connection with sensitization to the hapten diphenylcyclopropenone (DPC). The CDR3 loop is CSVQAGANVLTF. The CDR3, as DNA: TGCAGCGTTCAAGCGGGGGCCAACGTCCTGACTTTC.